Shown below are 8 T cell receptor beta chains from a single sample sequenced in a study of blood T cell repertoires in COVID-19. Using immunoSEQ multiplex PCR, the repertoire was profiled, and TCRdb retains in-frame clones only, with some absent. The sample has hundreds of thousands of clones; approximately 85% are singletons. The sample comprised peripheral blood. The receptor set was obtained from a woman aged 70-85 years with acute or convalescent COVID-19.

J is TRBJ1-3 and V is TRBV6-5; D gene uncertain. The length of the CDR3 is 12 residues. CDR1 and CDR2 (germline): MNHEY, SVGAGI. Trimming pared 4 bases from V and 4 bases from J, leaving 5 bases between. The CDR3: CASSSQGNTIYF. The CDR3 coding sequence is TGTGCCAGCAGTTCCCAGGGAAACACCATATATTTT.

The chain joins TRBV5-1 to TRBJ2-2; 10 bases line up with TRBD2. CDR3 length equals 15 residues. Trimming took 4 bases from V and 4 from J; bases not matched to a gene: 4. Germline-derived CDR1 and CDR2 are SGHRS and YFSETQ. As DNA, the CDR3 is TGCGCCAGCAGCACCAGCGGGGGGGCCACCGGGGAGCTGTTTTTT. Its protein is CASSTSGGATGELFF.

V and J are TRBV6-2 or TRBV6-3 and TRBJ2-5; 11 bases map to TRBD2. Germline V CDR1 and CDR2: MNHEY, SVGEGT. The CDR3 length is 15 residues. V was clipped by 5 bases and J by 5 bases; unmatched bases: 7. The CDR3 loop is CASSSSGGAEETQYF. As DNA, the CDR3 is TGTGCCAGCAGTAGTAGCGGGGGGGCCGAGGAGACCCAGTACTTC.

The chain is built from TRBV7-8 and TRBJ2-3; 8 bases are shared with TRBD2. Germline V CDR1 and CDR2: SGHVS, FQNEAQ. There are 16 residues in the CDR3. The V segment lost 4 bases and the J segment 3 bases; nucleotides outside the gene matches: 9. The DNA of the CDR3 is TGTGCCAGCAGCTCGGGGGGGCTGATCTCAACAGATACGCAGTATTTT. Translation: CASSSGGLISTDTQYF.

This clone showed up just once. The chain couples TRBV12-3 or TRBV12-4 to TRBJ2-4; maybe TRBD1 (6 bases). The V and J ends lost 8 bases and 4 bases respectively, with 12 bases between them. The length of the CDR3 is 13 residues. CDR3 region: CASGDRMKNIQYF. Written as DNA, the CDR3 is TGTGCCAGCGGCGACAGGATGAAAAACATTCAGTACTTC.

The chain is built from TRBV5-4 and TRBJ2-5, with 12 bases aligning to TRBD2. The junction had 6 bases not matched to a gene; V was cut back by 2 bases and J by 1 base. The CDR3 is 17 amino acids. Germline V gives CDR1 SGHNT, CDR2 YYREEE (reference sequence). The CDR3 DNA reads TGTGCCAGCAGCTTCATGACTAGCGGGGGTTTCCAAGAGACCCAGTACTTC. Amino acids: CASSFMTSGGFQETQYF.

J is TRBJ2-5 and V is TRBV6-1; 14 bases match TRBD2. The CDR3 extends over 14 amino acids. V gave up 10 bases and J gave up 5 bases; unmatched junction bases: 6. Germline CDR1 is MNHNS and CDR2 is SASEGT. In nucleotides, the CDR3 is TGTGCCATTGCGACTAGCGGGGGGGTTGAGACCCAGTACTTC. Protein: CAIATSGGVETQYF.

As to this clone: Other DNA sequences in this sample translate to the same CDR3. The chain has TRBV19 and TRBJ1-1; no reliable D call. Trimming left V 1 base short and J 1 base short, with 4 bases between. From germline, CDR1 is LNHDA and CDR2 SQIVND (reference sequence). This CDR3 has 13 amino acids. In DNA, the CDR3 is TGTGCCAGTAGTATAGGACAGAACACTGAAGCTTTCTTT. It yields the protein CASSIGQNTEAFF.